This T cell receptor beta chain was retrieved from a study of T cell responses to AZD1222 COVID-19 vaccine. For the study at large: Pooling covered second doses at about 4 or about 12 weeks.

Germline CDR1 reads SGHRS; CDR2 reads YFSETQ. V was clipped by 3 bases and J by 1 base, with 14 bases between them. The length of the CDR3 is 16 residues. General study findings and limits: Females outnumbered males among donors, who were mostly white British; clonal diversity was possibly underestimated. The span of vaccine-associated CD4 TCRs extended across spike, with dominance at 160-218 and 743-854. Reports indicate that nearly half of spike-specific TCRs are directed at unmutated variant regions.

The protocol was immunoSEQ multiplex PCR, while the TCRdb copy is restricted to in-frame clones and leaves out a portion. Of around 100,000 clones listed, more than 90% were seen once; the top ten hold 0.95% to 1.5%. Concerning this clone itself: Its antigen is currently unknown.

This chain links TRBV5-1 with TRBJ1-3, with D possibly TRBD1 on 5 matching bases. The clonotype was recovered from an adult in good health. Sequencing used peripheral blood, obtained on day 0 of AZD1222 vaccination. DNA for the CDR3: TGCGCCAGCAGCTCGGCGTTGGGGGGTTCTGGAAACACCATATATTTT. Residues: CASSSALGGSGNTIYF. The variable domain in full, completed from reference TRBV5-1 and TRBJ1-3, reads KAGVTQTPRYLIKTRGQQVTLSCSPISGHRSVSWYQQTPGQGLQFLFEYFSETQRNKGNFPGRFSGRQFSNSRSEMNVSTLELGDSALYLCASSSALGGSGNTIYFGEGSWLTVV.